This is a list of T cell receptor beta chains from one sample in a study of OX40 agonist ivuxolimab in advanced cancers. This table comes from immunoSEQ multiplex PCR, and its TCRdb copy is limited to in-frame clones, with some not included. The sample has tens of thousands of clones, roughly nine tenths seen once; the top ten hold 5.2%. Sequenced material: CD4+ or CD8+ T cells sorted from blood, taken in a trial of the OX40 agonist ivuxolimab. These receptors all come from an adult with an advanced solid tumor such as melanoma, head and neck, liver or kidney cancer. Each CDR3 is given with its conserved first and last residue. D genes are given only for firm matches. Some rows have no size entry. The others give once, few or many, or a class for an expanded clone.

>-|-|TRBV10-3|TRBJ2-7
CAISGVPGPGGYEQYF
TGTGCCATCAGTGGAGTCCCGGGACCAGGGGGGTACGAGCAGTACTTC
>TRBD1|-|TRBV30|TRBJ1-1
CAWSAQVGTGRTEAFF
TGTGCCTGGAGTGCCCAAGTAGGGACAGGGAGGACTGAAGCTTTCTTT
>-|-|TRBV7-8|TRBJ1-6
CASSLLAGRGNSPLHF
TGTGCCAGCAGCTTACTAGCGGGACGGGGTAATTCACCCCTCCACTTT
>-|-|TRBV30|TRBJ1-1
CAWSRSGNTEAFF
TGTGCCTGGAGCCGATCCGGGAACACTGAAGCTTTCTTT
>-|-|TRBV19|TRBJ1-2
CASKVAGVGANYGYTF
TGTGCCAGTAAAGTGGCAGGGGTAGGTGCTAACTATGGCTACACCTTC
>-|-|TRBV21-1|TRBJ2-7
CTSSKALRRRLYEQYF
TGTACCAGCAGCAAAGCGCTTAGGAGACGGCTGTACGAGCAGTACTTC
>-|-|TRBV5-5|TRBJ2-1
CASIPRSASVGNEQFF
TGTGCCAGCATTCCAAGGAGCGCCTCTGTGGGCAATGAGCAGTTCTTC
>-|-|TRBV14|TRBJ2-7
CASSHGNEQYF
TGTGCCAGCAGCCACGGAAACGAGCAGTACTTC
>-|-|TRBV27|TRBJ2-2
CASSYSTLQELFF
TGTGCCAGCAGTTACTCTACTCTTCAGGAGCTGTTTTTT
>-|-|TRBV5-1|TRBJ1-5
CASSLSPDQPQHF
TGCGCCAGCAGCTTGTCTCCGGATCAGCCCCAGCATTTT
>-|once|TRBV28|TRBJ1-2
CASSPVNYGYTF
TGTGCCAGCAGTCCCGTTAACTATGGCTACACCTTC
>TRBD2|-|TRBV7-9|TRBJ2-5
CASSFGTSEETQYF
TGTGCCAGCAGCTTTGGCACTAGCGAGGAGACCCAGTACTTC
>-|-|TRBV7-9|TRBJ2-5
CASSLSPAGWETQYF
TGTGCCAGCAGCTTAAGTCCGGCAGGGTGGGAGACCCAGTACTTC
>-|once|TRBV30|TRBJ2-1
CAWTPFGEQFF
TGTGCCTGGACTCCGTTTGGTGAGCAGTTCTTC
>-|-|TRBV2|TRBJ2-1
CASSEQGLNYNEQFF
TGTGCCAGCAGTGAACAGGGACTCAACTACAATGAGCAGTTCTTC
>-|-|TRBV7-6|TRBJ2-5
CASSQSMAETQYF
TGTGCCAGCTCTCAGAGCATGGCGGAGACCCAGTACTTC
>-|few|TRBV2|TRBJ2-5
CASSGTGNQETQYF
TGTGCCAGCAGTGGGACGGGCAATCAAGAGACCCAGTACTTC
>-|few|TRBV19|TRBJ2-3
CASSLGFLGTDTQYF
TGTGCCAGTAGTTTAGGGTTTCTTGGCACAGATACGCAGTATTTT
>TRBD2|-|TRBV5-1|TRBJ2-3
CASTDGLAGSWGQYF
TGCGCCAGCACCGATGGACTAGCGGGGTCCTGGGGGCAGTATTTT
>-|-|TRBV28|TRBJ1-2
CASSLSTAYGYTF
TGTGCCAGCAGTTTATCCACAGCCTATGGCTACACCTTC
>-|-|TRBV5-4|TRBJ2-1
CASSADSLLNEQFF
TGTGCCAGCAGCGCGGACAGTCTCTTGAATGAGCAGTTCTTC
>-|-|TRBV7-3|TRBJ2-2
CASSLTGTSNTGELFF
TGTGCCAGCAGCTTAACCGGGACTTCGAACACCGGGGAGCTGTTTTTT
>TRBD2|once|TRBV7-2|TRBJ2-7
CASSLLGLAGGSEQYF
TGTGCCAGCAGCCTGCTGGGACTAGCGGGAGGTAGCGAGCAGTACTTC
>-|-|TRBV29-1|TRBJ1-4
CSDRETNEKLFF
TGCAGCGACAGGGAGACTAATGAAAAACTGTTTTTT
>-|-|TRBV5-1|TRBJ2-2
CASSLDRPVVTGELFF
TGCGCCAGCAGCTTGGACAGACCAGTGGTGACCGGGGAGCTGTTTTTT
>-|once|TRBV28|TRBJ1-5
CASSLSLAGNQPQHF
TGTGCCAGCAGTTTATCTCTGGCGGGTAATCAGCCCCAGCATTTT
>-|-|TRBV2|TRBJ1-5
CASSDRSNQPQHF
TGTGCCAGCAGTGACCGTAGCAATCAGCCCCAGCATTTT
>-|-|TRBV10-3|TRBJ2-1
CATVGQNNEQFF
TGTGCCACCGTGGGGCAGAACAATGAGCAGTTCTTC
>-|-|TRBV11-2|TRBJ2-1
CASSPGLARSSYNEQFF
TGTGCCAGCAGCCCTGGTCTAGCTCGAAGCTCCTACAATGAGCAGTTCTTC
>TRBD1|-|TRBV5-4|TRBJ2-2
CASSLGGQLGNTGELFF
TGTGCCAGCAGCTTGGGGGGACAGCTGGGGAACACCGGGGAGCTGTTTTTT
>TRBD1|-|TRBV6-6|TRBJ1-4
CASNPTGRDEKLFF
TGTGCCAGCAATCCGACAGGGAGAGACGAAAAACTGTTTTTT
>-|-|TRBV5-1|TRBJ2-7
CASSSSGRGVDEQYF
TGCGCCAGCAGCTCCTCTGGGAGGGGGGTCGACGAGCAGTACTTC
>-|once|TRBV5-1|TRBJ2-7
CASRSETGTSYEQYF
TGCGCCAGCCGTTCAGAAACAGGTACCTCCTACGAGCAGTACTTC
>TRBD1|-|TRBV11-1|TRBJ2-5
CASSMTGVRETQYF
TGTGCCAGCAGCATGACAGGGGTTCGCGAGACCCAGTACTTC
>-|-|TRBV28|TRBJ1-2
CASSPMDSPYGYTF
TGTGCCAGCAGTCCAATGGACAGTCCTTATGGCTACACCTTC
>-|-|TRBV29-1|TRBJ1-2
CSVDGREGNYGYTF
TGCAGCGTTGACGGCAGGGAAGGTAACTATGGCTACACCTTC
>TRBD2|-|TRBV5-1|TRBJ2-2
CASSLDLAGVGTGELFF
TGCGCCAGCAGCTTGGATCTAGCGGGAGTGGGTACCGGGGAGCTGTTTTTT
>-|-|TRBV28|TRBJ1-2
CASSLAGHPPNYGYTF
TGTGCCAGCAGTTTAGCTGGACACCCTCCAAACTATGGCTACACCTTC
>-|-|TRBV28|TRBJ2-7
CAPLRGGHFYEQYF
TGTGCTCCCTTAAGGGGGGGACACTTCTACGAGCAGTACTTC
>-|-|TRBV2|TRBJ1-2
CASSRTEGYTF
TGTGCCAGCAGTCGAACGGAGGGCTACACCTTC
>-|-|TRBV29-1|TRBJ1-2
CSVEDKGSYGYTF
TGCAGCGTTGAAGATAAGGGGAGCTATGGCTACACCTTC
>TRBD2|-|TRBV6-4|TRBJ2-7
CASRGLAWEQYF
TGTGCCAGCAGGGGACTAGCGTGGGAGCAGTACTTC
>TRBD2|-|TRBV6-1|TRBJ2-2
CASGREGTGELFF
TGTGCCAGCGGGCGGGAGGGGACCGGGGAGCTGTTTTTT
>-|-|TRBV10-1|TRBJ2-1
CASSLPGRNNEQFF
TGCGCCAGCAGCCTCCCCGGGAGAAACAATGAGCAGTTCTTC
>-|-|TRBV18|TRBJ1-1
CASSLQGSSTEAFF
TGTGCCAGCTCACTACAGGGCTCTAGCACTGAAGCTTTCTTT
>TRBD1|-|TRBV28|TRBJ1-5
CASSTFFTGAGYSNQPQHF
TGTGCCAGCAGTACCTTCTTTACAGGGGCGGGTTATAGCAATCAGCCCCAGCATTTT
>TRBD1|-|TRBV5-4|TRBJ2-1
CASSRGGQGDNEQFF
TGTGCCAGCAGCCGGGGCGGACAGGGAGACAATGAGCAGTTCTTC
>-|-|TRBV11-1|TRBJ2-1
CASSLVFSARNEQFF
TGTGCCAGCAGCCTTGTATTTTCCGCCCGCAATGAGCAGTTCTTC
>TRBD2|-|TRBV7-9|TRBJ2-3
CASRRLAGNTDTQYF
TGTGCCAGCAGAAGACTAGCGGGGAACACAGATACGCAGTATTTT
>-|-|TRBV28|TRBJ2-7
CASGSYEQYF
TGTGCCAGCGGCTCCTACGAGCAGTACTTC
>-|-|TRBV10-1|TRBJ2-1
CASSASGAGNEQFF
TGCGCCAGCAGTGCAAGCGGAGCGGGCAATGAGCAGTTCTTC
>-|-|TRBV6-6|TRBJ2-2
CASSRTVLSGLFF
TGTGCCAGCAGTCGAACGGTGCTGTCAGGGCTGTTTTTT